The text below deals with one T cell receptor (beta chain). Its cognate antigen is unknown. Using immunoSEQ multiplex PCR, the repertoire was profiled, and TCRdb retains in-frame clones only, with some absent. The sample has tens of thousands of clones, approximately 91% seen once. V was cut by 6 bases and J by 8 bases, with 19 bases left in between. This CDR3 is 15 amino acids long. Germline V CDR1 and CDR2: ENHRY, SYGVKD. The sample comes from a study of T cell responses to AZD1222 COVID-19 vaccine. Study as a whole: The analysis combined second doses at about 4 or about 12 weeks.

Study conclusions and caveats: Donors were mostly white British, more females; clonal diversity possibly underestimated. At baseline, just a handful of AZD1222 recipients tested seropositive. Sampling captured repertoires only after the peak T cell response.

J is TRBJ1-4 and V is TRBV10-3; D is perhaps TRBD1 (6 bases). This TCR was recovered from an adult in good health. The specimen was peripheral blood, collected on day 0 of AZD1222 vaccination. CDR3 in DNA: TGTGCCATCAGCCCAGGGGATCTACGGCAGGAAAAACTGTTTTTT. Protein: CAISPGDLRQEKLFF.